This record covers a single T cell receptor beta chain. Its antigen is unknown. Generated by immunoSEQ multiplex PCR, the TCRdb table keeps only in-frame clones and is missing some. The sample has more than 85,000 clones, approximately 91% seen once. The data derive from a study of T cell responses to AZD1222 COVID-19 vaccine. General study findings and limits: Recipients of AZD1222 seropositive at baseline numbered only 6 or 7. Increased Spike-specific TCR breadth and depth were observed after two AZD1222 doses.

The CDR3 has 14 amino acids. Unmatched junction bases numbered 4, after V lost 7 bases and J lost 4 bases. Germline CDR1 and CDR2: SNHLY and FYNNEI. The sequencing used peripheral blood, collected on day 0 of AZD1222 vaccination. This sequence joins TRBV2 and TRBJ1-2; 12 bases are shared with TRBD1. The clonotype comes from an adult in good health. CDR3 amino acids: CASIGTGGLYGYTF. Written as DNA, the CDR3 is TGTGCCAGCATCGGGACAGGGGGCCTCTATGGCTACACCTTC.